The 24 T cell receptor beta chains listed next were all sequenced from one sample in a study of CD8+CD57+ T cells in acquired aplastic anemia. Researchers used genomic DNA as the template to profile TCR beta VDJ and CDR3. TCRdb processed the reads anew with MiXCR; each CDR3 protein has one entry. Altogether under 40,000 distinct CDR3 sequences are present, around 80% being singletons, with the ten largest covering roughly 23%. Sequencing used sorted CD4+, CD8+, or CD8+CD57+ T cells (not recorded which) from PBMCs. The receptors were gathered from a human donor in good health, serving as a control.

This sequence joins TRBV29-1 and TRBJ1-2; a possible D gene is TRBD1 (5 bases). CDR3 size: 14 residues. Trimming removed 0 bases at V and 7 bases at J, with 15 bases between. Germline V gives CDR1 SQVTM, CDR2 ANQGSEA. CDR3 sequence reads: CSVEEETRVRGYTF. CDR3 bases: TGCAGCGTTGAAGAGGAGACCAGGGTTCGTGGCTACACCTTC.

The chain is built from TRBV9 and TRBJ1-6; TRBD1 agrees at 11 bases. Germline V gene sequence: CDR1 SGDLS, CDR2 YYNGEE. The J segment lost 14 bases and the V segment lost 0 bases, leaving 7 bases of the junction unmatched. The CDR3 consists of 15 residues. The DNA for the CDR3 is TGTGCCAGCAGCGTAGGGACAGGGGGCGTAGGGTCCCTCCACTTT. Its translation: CASSVGTGGVGSLHF.

The chain joins TRBV10-2 to TRBJ1-5, with 7 bases matching TRBD1. The CDR3 is 12 amino acids. Germline trimming cut 11 bases from V and 9 bases from J; bases unmatched to any gene: 10. Germline loops: CDR1 WSHSY, CDR2 SAAADI. The DNA of the CDR3 is TGCGCCTCCCGGACAGGCCAAGGGCCCCAGCATTTT. Its translation is CASRTGQGPQHF.

V gene TRBV5-6 combines with J gene TRBJ2-5, with D perhaps matching TRBD1 (5 bases). The CDR3 spans 14 residues. V gave up 7 bases and J gave up 5 bases, with 18 bases separating them. Per germline, CDR1 SGHDT and CDR2 YYEEEE. CDR3 loop: CASSSRPGSETQYF. CDR3 sequence (DNA): TGTGCCAGCTCCTCCCGGCCAGGGTCCGAGACCCAGTACTTC.

A few counts support this clonotype. This chain joins TRBV15 and TRBJ1-5, with TRBD1 as a possible D gene (6 bases). V lost 3 bases to trimming and J lost 3 bases, with 15 bases between them. Germline assignment: CDR1 LNHNV and CDR2 YYDKDF (reference sequence). The CDR3 covers 16 residues. The CDR3 protein is CATSSHADRYNQPQHF. CDR3 nucleotides: TGTGCCACCAGCAGCCACGCCGACAGGTACAATCAGCCCCAGCATTTT.

This chain connects TRBV24-1 to TRBJ2-7; 8 nucleotides align to TRBD1. Germline trimming cut 4 bases from V and 4 bases from J; bases unmatched to any gene: 11. The CDR3 contains 16 residues. Germline CDR1 reads KGHDR; CDR2 reads SFDVKD. CDR3 residues: CATSDPPDRAYYEQYF. In DNA form, the CDR3 reads TGTGCCACCAGTGACCCCCCGGACAGGGCATATTACGAGCAGTACTTC.

The V gene is TRBV6-1, the J gene TRBJ1-6; no firm D call. V was cut by 8 bases and J by 0 bases, with 11 bases left in between. The length of the CDR3 is 15 residues. Germline assignment: CDR1 MNHNS and CDR2 SASEGT. The CDR3 bases are TGTGCCAGCTCACTGTCGAGCTCCTATAATTCACCCCTCCACTTT. The encoded protein is CASSLSSSYNSPLHF.

This chain connects TRBV7-3 to TRBJ2-5; a weak D match, TRBD2 (6 bases). The V end lost 4 bases, the J end lost 4 bases, and 10 bases lay between the germline ends. This CDR3 is 13 amino acids long. Per the germline V gene, CDR1 is SGHTA and CDR2 is FQGTGA. The CDR3 bases are TGTGCCAGCAGCTCCATGGAGGGAGAGACCCAGTACTTC. Translated: CASSSMEGETQYF.

A note on this clonotype: Its ends do not fully match the called genes, so a read error is possible. This sequence joins TRBV10-3 and TRBJ1-1; no clear D. This CDR3 is 19 amino acids long. Germline CDR1 ENHRY, CDR2 SYGVKD. The CDR3 loop is CATSRNGGPADRKNTEAFF. In nucleotides, the CDR3 is TGTGCCACCAGTCGGAATGGCGGTCCGGCGGATCGAAAGAACACTGAAGCTTTCTTT.

This clonotype was seen just once. The V and J genes are TRBV7-9 and TRBJ2-3, with unresolved D. This CDR3 contains 11 residues. Trimming took off 5 bases at V and 7 bases at J, with 7 bases between the two ends. Germline CDR1 SEHNR, CDR2 FQNEAQ (reference sequence). CDR3 protein: CASSPDYTQYF. The CDR3 region has the DNA TGTGCCAGCAGCCCTGATTATACGCAGTATTTT.

On this clonotype itself: Without the conserved terminal phenylalanine or tryptophan, this CDR3 likely stems from a read error. The chain is built from TRBV4-1 and TRBJ2-1, with 8 nucleotides matching TRBD2. V lost 4 bases, J lost 4 bases, and 6 bases stayed unmatched. Germline CDR1 and CDR2: MGHRA and YSYEKL. CDR3 size: 15 residues. DNA of the CDR3: TGCGCCAGCAGCCTCGGGGCTAGCGGGTACAATGAGCAGTTCCTC. Translation gives CASSLGASGYNEQFL.

V and J are TRBV6-2 or TRBV6-3 and TRBJ2-7; unclear D gene. Germline CDR1 is MNHEY and CDR2 is SVGEGT. V lost 2 bases to trimming and J lost 2 bases, with 10 bases between them. CDR3 length: 14 residues. The CDR3 is CASSYLRQTYEQYF. For the CDR3, the DNA is TGTGCCAGCAGTTACCTCCGTCAGACCTACGAGCAGTACTTC.

V gene TRBV24-1 combines with J gene TRBJ2-3; TRBD1 matches 7 bases. Trimming cost V 0 bases and J 0 bases; bases outside gene matches: 5. The CDR3 is 17 amino acids. Germline CDR1 is KGHDR and CDR2 is SFDVKD. CDR3 residues: CATSDLRGGLSTDTQYF. The CDR3 nucleotides read TGTGCCACCAGTGATTTGCGAGGGGGCTTGAGCACAGATACGCAGTATTTT.

This clonotype was recorded once. The chain is built from TRBV20-1 and TRBJ1-2; TRBD1 aligns across 7 bases. Germline V gene data show CDR1 as DFQATT and CDR2 as SNEGSKA (reference sequence). After removal of 8 bases from V and 3 bases from J, the junction contained 12 bases not matched to a gene. The CDR3 totals 14 residues. CDR3 loop: CSLDRVGKDYGYTF. As DNA, the CDR3 is TGCAGTCTAGACAGGGTTGGGAAGGACTATGGCTACACCTTC.

Many counts were recorded for this clonotype. CDR3 region: CASSQDSGGPTDTQYF. Written as DNA, the CDR3 is TGCGCCAGCAGCCAAGATTCCGGGGGGCCCACAGATACGCAGTATTTT. The rearrangement uses TRBV4-3 and TRBJ2-3, with a weak D call TRBD2 (7 bases). The germline V gene has CDR1 LGHNA and CDR2 YSLEER. The CDR3 extends over 16 amino acids. V dropped 0 bases and J dropped 2 bases, with 12 bases sitting between them.

The V and J genes are TRBV10-2 and TRBJ2-7, with D unresolved. The CDR3 covers 11 residues. Trimming pared 2 bases from V and 3 bases from J, leaving 2 bases between. From germline, CDR1 is WSHSY and CDR2 SAAADI. The CDR3 DNA reads TGCGCCAGCAGTGAGGGCTACGAGCAGTACTTC. It codes for CASSEGYEQYF.

This chain joins TRBV7-8 and TRBJ2-1; D unclear. V gave up 8 bases and J gave up 6 bases, with 14 bases separating them. The CDR3 loop spans 13 amino acids. Germline V gives CDR1 SGHVS, CDR2 FQNEAQ. The CDR3 protein is CASGPELSNEQFF. CDR3 DNA: TGTGCCAGCGGCCCAGAACTGTCCAATGAGCAGTTCTTC.

This clonotype has a handful of counts. The gene calls are TRBV19 and TRBJ2-3; D gene unclear. CDR3 length: 13 residues. From germline, CDR1 is LNHDA and CDR2 SQIVND (reference sequence). Trimming took off 5 bases at V and 0 bases at J, with 6 bases between the two ends. CDR3 protein: CASSVLSTDTQYF. The CDR3 region has the DNA TGTGCCAGTAGTGTACTCAGCACAGATACGCAGTATTTT.

The CDR3 DNA follows: TGTGCCAGCAGTGAATGGGGTTCGCAAGATACGCAGTATTTT. It is translated as CASSEWGSQDTQYF. The chain couples TRBV25-1 to TRBJ2-3; no clear D gene. In germline, CDR1 is MGHDK, CDR2 SYGVNS. CDR3 length equals 14 residues. The V gene lost 1 base and the J gene lost 5 bases, with 10 bases spanning the gap.

This clonotype showed up just a few times. The gene calls are TRBV19 and TRBJ1-1; D not resolved. V shed 3 bases and J shed 4 bases, with 15 bases lying between them. The V gene's germline CDR1 is LNHDA and CDR2 SQIVND (reference sequence). The CDR3 is made up of 15 amino acids. This CDR3 is CASSIWAGLGTEAFF. As DNA, the CDR3 is TGTGCCAGTAGTATCTGGGCGGGGTTAGGCACTGAAGCTTTCTTT.

The rearrangement uses TRBV19 and TRBJ1-5; 7 nucleotides match TRBD1. The length of the CDR3 is 15 residues. J gave up 3 bases and V 3 bases, and 5 bases lay outside the gene matches. Germline-derived CDR1 and CDR2 are LNHDA and SQIVND (reference sequence). The CDR3 nucleotides are TGTGCCAGTAGTATGCAGACAGGGTTCAATCAGCCCCAGCATTTT. Its protein product is CASSMQTGFNQPQHF.

The V and J genes are TRBV5-1 and TRBJ1-5, with a tentative D call TRBD1 (6 bases). V shed 0 bases and J shed 1 base, with 17 bases lying between them. Germline-derived CDR1 and CDR2 are SGHRS and YFSETQ. The CDR3 has 18 residues. In DNA, the CDR3 is TGCGCCAGCAGCTTGGGGGGGACATCAGGAGGGAGCAATCAGCCCCAGCATTTT. This sequence encodes CASSLGGTSGGSNQPQHF.

This clonotype came up many times. The gene calls are TRBV5-6 and TRBJ1-5; D not certain. This CDR3 contains 14 residues. Germline-derived CDR1 and CDR2 are SGHDT and YYEEEE. V was clipped by 0 bases and J by 3 bases, with 7 bases between them. CDR3 protein: CASSLGGFNQPQHF. CDR3 in DNA: TGTGCCAGCAGCTTGGGAGGGTTCAATCAGCCCCAGCATTTT.

J is TRBJ2-3 and V is TRBV25-1; TRBD2 aligns across 10 bases. The CDR3 is made up of 15 amino acids. The germline V gene encodes CDR1 MGHDK and CDR2 SYGVNS. After removal of 5 bases from V and 0 bases from J, the junction contained 2 bases not matched to a gene. CDR3 nucleotides: TGTGCCAGCAGTAAACTAGCGGGGAGCACAGATACGCAGTATTTT. This sequence encodes CASSKLAGSTDTQYF.